Shown below are 5 T cell receptor beta chains from a single sample sequenced in a study of HIV-infected patients and healthy controls. cDNA was made from 500 ng RNA using alpha and beta constant primers. Alpha and beta chain libraries were made separately by chain-specific third strand synthesis with multiplexing indices. TCRdb processed the 5' RACE reads anew with MiXCR; each CDR3 protein has one entry. The repertoire holds around 4,300 distinct CDR3 sequences, with more than 5% as singletons. Roughly three months, about 14 weeks, into antiretroviral therapy, follow-up blood was collected. The repertoire came from unfractionated whole blood and reflected all unsorted peripheral T cells. Material: blood, obtained during antiretroviral therapy. These receptors originate from an adult with HIV infection.

This clonotype counts as large. CDR3 loop: CASSPGQGFEKLFF. The CDR3 nucleotides are TGTGCCAGCAGCCCGGGACAGGGATTTGAAAAACTGTTTTTT. This chain joins TRBV7-9 and TRBJ1-4; 9 nucleotides align to TRBD1. With V trimmed by 5 bases and J by 7 bases, 5 bases remained unmatched. CDR1 and CDR2 from the germline V gene are SEHNR and FQNEAQ (reference sequence). The CDR3 runs 14 residues.

This clonotype ranks as medium-sized. The chain links TRBV6-5 to TRBJ2-3; no firm D call. The CDR3 runs 14 residues. CDR1 and CDR2 (germline): MNHEY, SVGAGI. The V gene lost 7 bases and the J gene lost 1 base, with 12 bases spanning the gap. CDR3 amino acids: CASKSSGGTDTQYF. The CDR3 region has the DNA TGTGCCAGCAAGAGCTCTGGGGGCACAGATACGCAGTATTTT.

This clonotype appeared many times. The chain couples TRBV28 to TRBJ2-7; TRBD2 aligns across 11 bases. This CDR3 has 16 residues. Germline CDR1 and CDR2: MDHEN and SYDVKM. Losses at the gene ends were 1 base for V and 0 bases for J; bases not matched to a gene: 2. CDR3 region: CASSLFTSGSSYEQYF. Written as DNA, the CDR3 is TGTGCCAGCAGTTTATTTACTAGCGGGAGCTCCTACGAGCAGTACTTC.

In its sample, this clonotype was seen many times. V usage is TRBV20-1 and J usage is TRBJ2-3; D is perhaps TRBD2 (6 bases). This CDR3 region has 14 residues. Germline V gives CDR1 DFQATT, CDR2 SNEGSKA (reference sequence). Deletions cut 0 bases from V and 2 bases from J, with 9 bases between. CDR3: CSARDRGNTDTQYF. In nucleotides, the CDR3 is TGCAGTGCTAGAGATCGCGGGAACACAGATACGCAGTATTTT.

At least ten counts were recorded for this clonotype. The chain employs TRBV7-9 and TRBJ2-1; TRBD2 might be the D (7 bases). The germline V and J ends were trimmed by 1 base and 0 bases, with 13 bases remaining between them. Germline V gene sequence: CDR1 SEHNR, CDR2 FQNEAQ (reference sequence). This CDR3 is 17 amino acids long. This CDR3 is CASSLGGGGSSYNEQFF. The CDR3 DNA reads as TGTGCCAGCAGCTTAGGCGGGGGCGGGAGCTCCTACAATGAGCAGTTCTTC.